These 23 T cell receptor beta chains were all obtained from the same sample, sequenced in a study of T cells in Graves' hyperthyroidism and ophthalmopathy. The source material, RNA transcripts, was used to amplify TCR beta CDR3 regions. The study used the HTBI primer set for a first-round RT-PCR of the TCR CDR3. TCRdb used MiXCR to reprocess the multiplex PCR reads, holding one entry per CDR3 protein. The sample lists more than 350,000 distinct CDR3 sequences, nearly 15% seen once, with roughly 20% in the top ten. Sequenced: blood. These receptors were collected from an older woman with Graves' ophthalmopathy.

This clonotype was picked up many times. V gene TRBV18 combines with J gene TRBJ2-3; D tentatively fits TRBD1 or TRBD2 (5 bases each). The CDR3 sequence is 15 residues long. Germline V gives CDR1 KGHSH, CDR2 LQKENI. Between the trimmed V and J ends, which lost 0 bases and 5 bases, there was a span of 12 bases. CDR3 sequence reads: CASSPPRGGRDTQYF. CDR3 DNA sequence: TGTGCCAGCTCACCACCGAGGGGCGGGCGAGATACGCAGTATTTT.

In this sample, this clonotype turned up a few times. J is TRBJ2-1 and V is TRBV4-1; 8 nucleotides agree with TRBD2. The germline gives CDR1 MGHRA, CDR2 YSYEKL. The CDR3 runs to 17 residues. The trim removed 1 base at V and 4 bases at J, leaving 9 bases unmatched. The CDR3 DNA reads TGCGCCAGCAGCCAAGTTTTCTCAGCGGGAGAGTACAATGAGCAGTTCTTC. As protein: CASSQVFSAGEYNEQFF.

The table lists this clonotype with many counts. The chain carries TRBV5-1 and TRBJ1-4, with a weak D call TRBD1 (5 bases). CDR3 length equals 16 residues. Trimming stripped 4 bases from V and 4 bases from J, with 17 bases between. Germline CDR1 SGHRS, CDR2 YFSETQ. The chain's CDR3 is CASSTGLVTNNEKLFF. The CDR3, as DNA: TGCGCCAGCAGCACGGGACTAGTAACAAATAATGAAAAACTGTTTTTT.

Notes on this clonotype: With a much larger clone just one base away, this may be a read error. The chain uses TRBV5-4 and TRBJ2-1; D not certain. The CDR3 consists of 14 residues. Per germline, CDR1 SGHNT and CDR2 YYREEE (reference sequence). The CDR3 reads CASTPRPKQHEQSF. The CDR3, as DNA: TGTGCCAGCACCCCACGGCCGAAACAGCATGAGCAGTCCTTC.

There are many counts of this clonotype. J is TRBJ2-1 and V is TRBV5-1; TRBD2 agrees at 14 bases. Trimming took 5 bases from V and 7 from J; bases not matched to a gene: 8. The CDR3 runs to 16 residues. The germline V gene encodes CDR1 SGHRS and CDR2 YFSETQ. The CDR3 nucleotides read TGCGCCAGCAGACCGCCGGGACTAGCGGGAGATAATGAGCAGTTCTTC. It encodes CASRPPGLAGDNEQFF.

This clonotype was recorded many times. The J gene is TRBJ2-7, the V gene TRBV20-1; 7 nucleotides line up with TRBD2. This CDR3 has 15 amino acids. Trimming removed 1 base from V and 3 bases from J; junction bases left unmatched: 9. From germline, CDR1 is DFQATT and CDR2 SNEGSKA (reference sequence). The CDR3 DNA sequence: TGCAGTGCTAGAGGAATGCAAGGGAGGGGCTACGAGCAGTACTTC. Its protein is CSARGMQGRGYEQYF.

This clonotype came up many times. The CDR3 DNA is TGTGCCAGCAGCCAGCAAGGACTGATGAACACTGAAGCTTTCTTT. It yields the protein CASSQQGLMNTEAFF. This chain uses TRBV28 with TRBJ1-1; D unresolved. The V gene's germline CDR1 is MDHEN and CDR2 SYDVKM. The V and J ends lost 6 bases and 0 bases respectively, with 14 bases between them. The CDR3 consists of 15 residues.

The chain uses TRBV25-1 and TRBJ2-3; the match to TRBD1 covers 7 bases. Germline V gene sequence: CDR1 MGHDK, CDR2 SYGVNS. The V and J ends lost 8 bases and 5 bases, in that order; junction bases with no gene match: 1. The CDR3 extends over 11 amino acids. The DNA of the CDR3 is TGTGCCAGCCGGACAGGAGATACGCAGTATTTT. Encoded protein: CASRTGDTQYF.

The V and J genes are TRBV5-1 and TRBJ2-1, with TRBD2 matching over 7 bases. V was clipped by 0 bases and J by 15 bases; unmatched bases: 9. Germline V gene sequence: CDR1 SGHRS, CDR2 YFSETQ. The CDR3 spans 13 residues. CDR3 sequence (DNA): TGCGCCAGCAGCTTGGAGGGCGGGGAGGGCCCGTTCTTC. Translated: CASSLEGGEGPFF.

This clonotype showed up many times. This chain links TRBV27 with TRBJ2-7; 7 positions agree with TRBD1. Trimming removed 0 bases from V and 2 bases from J; junction bases left unmatched: 4. The germline gives CDR1 MNHEY, CDR2 SMNVEV (reference sequence). CDR3 length equals 15 residues. CDR3: CASSLSRGGPYEQYF. CDR3 coding DNA: TGTGCCAGCAGTTTATCGCGAGGGGGCCCCTACGAGCAGTACTTC.

At least ten counts were recorded for this clonotype. The chain uses TRBV5-1 and TRBJ2-1; 8 nucleotides align to TRBD2. The J segment lost 2 bases and the V segment lost 4 bases, leaving 14 bases of the junction unmatched. The CDR3 runs 18 residues. In germline, CDR1 is SGHRS, CDR2 YFSETQ. The CDR3 DNA is TGCGCCAGCAGCGCGGGAGGACGTCCCGGGACTACCTACAATGAGCAGTTCTTC. As protein: CASSAGGRPGTTYNEQFF.

This clonotype was observed many times. The chain couples TRBV30 to TRBJ1-1; 8 bases are shared with TRBD1. The length of the CDR3 is 13 residues. Per the germline V gene, CDR1 is GTSNPN and CDR2 is SVGIG (reference sequence). V lost 2 bases, J lost 11 bases, and 10 bases stayed unmatched. The CDR3, as DNA: TGTGCCTGGAGTCCCTACGACAGGGGCGACGCTTTCTTT. Protein sequence: CAWSPYDRGDAFF.

In this sample, this clonotype turned up many times. V gene TRBV29-1 combines with J gene TRBJ2-7; the match to TRBD2 covers 9 bases. Per germline, CDR1 SQVTM and CDR2 ANQGSEA. V gave up 6 bases and J gave up 0 bases; unmatched junction bases: 6. The CDR3 spans 14 residues. CDR3 residues: CSVKRLAVSYEQYF. The CDR3, as DNA: TGCAGCGTGAAACGACTAGCGGTCTCCTACGAGCAGTACTTC.

This clonotype was seen a handful of times. The chain joins TRBV15 to TRBJ1-5; D is unresolved. The CDR3 covers 16 residues. Per germline, CDR1 LNHNV and CDR2 YYDKDF (reference sequence). Trimming shortened V by 0 bases and J by 3 bases, and 12 bases separated the two germline ends. In DNA form, the CDR3 reads TGTGCCACCAGCAGAGATCGCGGGCGCCTCAATCAGCCCCAGCATTTT. Translation: CATSRDRGRLNQPQHF.

The J gene is TRBJ2-2, the V gene TRBV9, with a possible D match to TRBD2 (6 bases). V was clipped by 4 bases and J by 4 bases, with 14 bases between them. The CDR3 consists of 15 residues. Looked up from germline, CDR1 is SGDLS and CDR2 is YYNGEE. CDR3 nucleotides: TGTGCCAGCAGCTCCCCGCGGGGCCGCACCGGGGAGCTGTTTTTT. It codes for CASSSPRGRTGELFF.

The chain is built from TRBV6-1 and TRBJ2-5, with D tentatively TRBD1 or TRBD2 (5 bases each). The germline V and J ends were trimmed by 6 bases and 9 bases, with 17 bases remaining between them. This CDR3 region has 13 residues. Germline V gene lookup returns CDR1 MNHNS and CDR2 SASEGT. The CDR3, as DNA: TGTGCCAGCAGGGACGGGACGGCTTCCCCCCAGTACTTC. It yields the protein CASRDGTASPQYF.

This clonotype was seen more than once but under ten times. The J gene is TRBJ1-2, the V gene TRBV12-3 or TRBV12-4; D is unresolved. The CDR3 totals 13 residues. Trimming took off 5 bases at V and 2 bases at J, with 9 bases between the two ends. The CDR3 spells CASSPPNNYGYTF. The CDR3, as DNA: TGTGCCAGCAGTCCGCCCAACAACTATGGCTACACCTTC.

The sample holds many counts of this clonotype. The J gene is TRBJ1-4, the V gene TRBV2; D unclear. The germline gives CDR1 SNHLY, CDR2 FYNNEI. The CDR3 is made up of 15 amino acids. V was trimmed by 4 bases and J by 3 bases, leaving 12 bases between them. The CDR3 DNA reads TGTGCCAGCAGTGGAGAAAGGATTGCTAATGAAAAACTGTTTTTT. It translates to CASSGERIANEKLFF. The full variable domain, in which reference TRBV2 and TRBJ1-4 provide the parts outside the CDR3, is EPEVTQTPSHQVTQMGQEVILRCVPISNHLYFYWYRQILGQKVEFLVSFYNNEISEKSEIFDDQFSVERPDGSNFTLKIRSTKLEDSAMYFCASSGERIANEKLFFGSGTQLSVL.

In DNA form, the CDR3 reads TGTGCCAGCAGCTTAGAAGGGGGCAGGTCGGGCTCGATGGCCCAGTACTTC. Translation gives CASSLEGGRSGSMAQYF. The J gene is TRBJ2-5, the V gene TRBV7-8, with 7 nucleotides matching TRBD1. Germline V gives CDR1 SGHVS, CDR2 FQNEAQ. The V segment lost 1 base and the J segment 9 bases; nucleotides outside the gene matches: 17. The CDR3 totals 17 residues.

This clonotype was picked up many times. The CDR3 region has the DNA TGTGCCTGGAGAAGGGGGCCCTACGAGCAGTACTTC. Translated, it gives CAWRRGPYEQYF. The chain combines TRBV30 with TRBJ2-7; 7 nucleotides match TRBD1. The CDR3 runs 12 residues. Germline CDR1 reads GTSNPN; CDR2 reads SVGIG (reference sequence). The V and J ends lost 3 bases and 2 bases, in that order; junction bases with no gene match: 1.

The V call is TRBV28, the J call TRBJ2-7; possibly TRBD1 for D (6 bases). Germline V gene data show CDR1 as MDHEN and CDR2 as SYDVKM. V was shortened by 5 bases and J by 3 bases, with 20 bases between the two germline ends. CDR3 length: 16 residues. The CDR3 sequence: CASSPALSGAGYEQYF. The CDR3 coding sequence is TGTGCCAGCAGTCCGGCCCTGTCAGGGGCTGGCTACGAGCAGTACTTC.

This clonotype was counted many times. The chain recombines TRBV13 with TRBJ2-1, with D perhaps matching TRBD2 (5 bases). The CDR3 spans 17 residues. Trimming left V 4 bases short and J 6 bases short, with 22 bases between. Germline assignment: CDR1 PRHDT and CDR2 FYEKMQ (reference sequence). The CDR3 here is CASSYRSGRGPGNEQFF. The CDR3 bases are TGTGCCAGCAGCTACAGAAGTGGGAGAGGGCCGGGCAATGAGCAGTTCTTC.

In its sample, this clonotype was seen a few times. Since a much larger clone is just one base distant, this may be a read error. This chain uses TRBV9 with TRBJ2-5; 8 nucleotides agree with TRBD1. Germline CDR1 SGDLS, CDR2 YYNGEE. The CDR3 has 14 residues. J lost 2 bases, V lost 2 bases, and 2 bases had no gene match. CDR3 nucleotides: TGTGCCAGCAGCGTGGGGACAGGTCAAGAGACCCAGTACTTC. Its translation is CASSVGTGQETQYF.